The rows below give T cell receptor beta chains drawn from one sample of a study of early T cells in non-severe SARS-CoV-2 infection. TCRdb independently ran MiXCR on the 5' RACE reads; one entry per CDR3 protein. The data show tens of thousands of distinct CDR3 sequences, over 13% seen once. The sequenced sample consisted of whole blood. The receptor source for this set is an adult who was a healthcare worker with PCR-confirmed SARS-CoV-2 infection or an uninfected control (not recorded which). Each CDR3 is given with its conserved first and last residue.

V gene: TRBV20-1
J gene: TRBJ2-7
CDR3 protein: CSARQGGPYEQYF

V gene: TRBV3-1
J gene: TRBJ2-7
CDR3 protein: CASSQDSLAGLYEQYF

V gene: TRBV19
J gene: TRBJ1-1
CDR3 protein: CASSTPDRLEAFF

V gene: TRBV5-5
J gene: TRBJ2-5
CDR3 protein: CASSYGQPETQYF

V gene: TRBV11-1
J gene: TRBJ2-2
CDR3 protein: CASSPLEIAGVTGELFF

V gene: TRBV19
J gene: TRBJ2-7
CDR3 protein: CASSIGGTATYEQYF

V gene: TRBV7-6
J gene: TRBJ2-7
CDR3 protein: CASSKQTASYEQYF

V gene: TRBV29-1
J gene: TRBJ2-1
CDR3 protein: CSVETVYEQFF

V gene: TRBV6-6
J gene: TRBJ1-1
CDR3 protein: CASSYPTTGPLDTEAFF

V gene: TRBV7-2
J gene: TRBJ1-4
CDR3 protein: CASSWGLSRSEKLFF

V gene: TRBV15
J gene: TRBJ2-2
CDR3 protein: CATSVTENTGELFF

V gene: TRBV19
J gene: TRBJ2-7
CDR3 protein: CASTSRWLAGTETYEQYF

V gene: TRBV20-1
J gene: TRBJ2-3
CDR3 protein: CSASDPGGTDTQYF

V gene: TRBV2
J gene: TRBJ2-5
CDR3 protein: CASNLGDRVETQYF

V gene: TRBV6-5
J gene: TRBJ2-6
CDR3 protein: CASRETPVGGANVLTF

V gene: TRBV7-3
J gene: TRBJ2-7
CDR3 protein: CASSLTGLWSTEQYF

V gene: TRBV9
J gene: TRBJ2-3
CDR3 protein: CASSVEGRGTDTQYF

V gene: TRBV5-1
J gene: TRBJ2-7
CDR3 protein: CASSPGQALYEQYF

V gene: TRBV5-4
J gene: TRBJ1-2
CDR3 protein: CASEGAHGYTF

V gene: TRBV5-4
J gene: TRBJ2-7
CDR3 protein: CASSLGAGGTYEQYF

V gene: TRBV7-2
J gene: TRBJ2-7
CDR3 protein: CASSLHRVQNEQYF

V gene: TRBV28
J gene: TRBJ2-7
CDR3 protein: CASSLSPSGGDEQYF

V gene: TRBV27
J gene: TRBJ2-7
CDR3 protein: CASSYGTEYEQYF

V gene: TRBV4-1
J gene: TRBJ2-7
CDR3 protein: CASSQSSGHTYEQYF

V gene: TRBV18
J gene: TRBJ2-7
CDR3 protein: CASSPLSGSGGAFRQYF

V gene: TRBV18
J gene: TRBJ1-4
CDR3 protein: CASSPMETNEKLFF

V gene: TRBV6-1
J gene: TRBJ2-5
CDR3 protein: CASSRYRGQETQYF

V gene: TRBV12-3/TRBV12-4
J gene: TRBJ2-1
CDR3 protein: CASSPLSGGANEQFF

V gene: TRBV2
J gene: TRBJ2-7
CDR3 protein: CASRISYEQYF

V gene: TRBV3-1
J gene: TRBJ1-5
CDR3 protein: CASSQDLNQPQHF

V gene: TRBV27
J gene: TRBJ2-7
CDR3 protein: CASSFREGYEQYF

V gene: TRBV3-1
J gene: TRBJ2-1
CDR3 protein: CASSQEAMASGLYNEQFF

V gene: TRBV10-2
J gene: TRBJ1-2
CDR3 protein: CASRDTGRANYGYTF

V gene: TRBV27
J gene: TRBJ1-2
CDR3 protein: CASSPDPTTNYGYTF

V gene: TRBV12-3/TRBV12-4
J gene: TRBJ1-5
CDR3 protein: CASSYRGSNQPQHF

V gene: TRBV7-3
J gene: TRBJ2-1
CDR3 protein: CASSLFPSGRSYNEQFF

V gene: TRBV12-3/TRBV12-4
J gene: TRBJ2-7
CDR3 protein: CASSFGRTAYEQYF